The T cell receptor beta chain described here comes from a study of identical twins. Study observations and caveats: Out-of-frame alpha sequences common to twins exhibited a surplus of low generation probability. Models underestimated out-of-frame TCR alpha sharing in monozygotic twins. Twin pairs had excess sharing that was weaker in beta out-of-frame sequences.

This clonotype showed up just a few times. Its antigen is still unknown. The CDR3 sequence is 16 residues long. Germline V CDR1 and CDR2: SGHRS, YFSETQ. Trimming shortened V by 0 bases and J by 0 bases, and 12 bases separated the two germline ends. TCRdb recomputed calls from the 5' RACE reads with MiXCR, one row per CDR3 protein. The sample lists around 550,000 distinct CDR3 sequences; roughly 15% were seen once. This sample was also put to use in a study of yellow fever vaccine responses in identical twins.

The V and J genes are TRBV5-1 and TRBJ1-2; no firm D call. Material for sequencing was CD4+ T cells sorted from blood. This clonotype was sampled from a young woman in good health. The CDR3 is CASSLGDGGSNYGYTF. The CDR3 DNA follows: TGCGCCAGCAGCTTGGGAGACGGAGGGTCTAACTATGGCTACACCTTC.